A selection of T cell receptor beta chains follows, all from one sample in a study of blood T cell repertoires in COVID-19. Data came from immunoSEQ multiplex PCR; TCRdb stores just in-frame clones and leaves some out. This repertoire shows about 60,000 clones, 72% found once; its top ten account for more than 4.5%. What was sequenced was peripheral blood. These receptors were taken from a woman between 65 and 79 years old with COVID-19, enrolled during active disease. CDR3s include the opening cysteine and the closing phenylalanine or tryptophan. D genes are given only for firm matches. Only part of the rows carry a size: once, few, many, or a class if the clone is expanded.

TRBV7-3,TRBD2,NA,TRBJ2-1,CASSPWRGKGEQFF,TGTGCCAGCAGCCCCTGGCGGGGGAAGGGAGAGCAGTTCTTC
TRBV19,NA,NA,TRBJ1-2,CASNLAGQLRGYTF,TGTGCCAGTAACCTGGCTGGACAGCTCCGCGGCTACACCTTC
TRBV6-2/TRBV6-3,TRBD1,NA,TRBJ1-2,CASSYPGQGIGGYTF,TGTGCCAGCAGTTACCCGGGACAGGGGATAGGCGGCTACACCTTC
TRBV7-2,TRBD1,NA,TRBJ1-2,CASTPGQSYGYTF,TGTGCCAGCACCCCGGGACAGTCCTATGGCTACACCTTC
TRBV19,NA,NA,TRBJ2-5,CASSGLLMGTQYF,TGTGCCAGTAGCGGACTCTTAATGGGGACCCAGTACTTC
TRBV11-1,TRBD2,NA,TRBJ2-5,CASSLRLAGVLETQYF,TGTGCCAGCAGCTTAAGGCTAGCGGGAGTTCTGGAGACCCAGTACTTC
TRBV6-5,NA,NA,TRBJ2-2,CASSYSMAGDTGELFF,TGTGCCAGCAGTTACTCGATGGCAGGGGACACCGGGGAGCTGTTTTTT
TRBV3-1/TRBV3-2,NA,NA,TRBJ1-5,CASSRRGYNQPQHF,TGTGCCAGCAGCCGGCGGGGGTACAATCAGCCCCAGCATTTT
TRBV6-5,TRBD1,NA,TRBJ1-5,CASRRGQGSNQPQHF,TGTGCCAGCAGGCGGGGACAGGGAAGCAATCAGCCCCAGCATTTT
TRBV6-2/TRBV6-3,TRBD2,NA,TRBJ2-3,CASSYSLAGGTDTQYF,TGTGCCAGCAGTTACTCGCTAGCGGGGGGCACAGATACGCAGTATTTT
TRBV29-1,TRBD1,NA,TRBJ1-1,CSVEGDSNTEAFF,TGCAGCGTTGAGGGGGACAGCAACACTGAAGCTTTCTTT
TRBV24-1,TRBD1,once,TRBJ2-2,CATSDHRGVEGELFF,TGTGCCACCAGTGACCACAGGGGAGTGGAGGGGGAGCTGTTTTTT
TRBV19,NA,few,TRBJ1-6,CASSMQRGGNSPLHF,TGTGCCAGTAGTATGCAGCGGGGTGGTAATTCACCCCTCCACTTT
TRBV4-1,TRBD2,NA,TRBJ2-1,CASSQEAGTSGAGGFF,TGCGCCAGCAGCCAAGAGGCCGGGACTAGCGGGGCCGGGGGGTTCTTC
TRBV19,NA,NA,TRBJ2-3,CASSIVLTDTQYF,TGTGCCAGTAGTATAGTTCTGACAGATACGCAGTATTTT
TRBV9,TRBD1,NA,TRBJ2-2,CASSAPDRDTGELFF,TGTGCCAGCAGCGCACCAGACAGGGACACCGGGGAGCTGTTTTTT
TRBV6-5,TRBD2,NA,TRBJ2-3,CASTRLAGGTDTQYF,TGTGCCAGCACTAGACTAGCGGGGGGAACAGATACGCAGTATTTT
TRBV29-1,TRBD1,few,TRBJ1-2,CSGQETGRPYGYTF,TGCAGCGGCCAGGAGACAGGGAGGCCCTATGGCTACACCTTC
TRBV2,TRBD2,once,TRBJ2-2,CASSVKREGPINTGELFF,TGTGCCAGCAGTGTCAAGCGGGAGGGCCCTATAAACACCGGGGAGCTGTTTTTT
TRBV4-1,TRBD1,NA,TRBJ1-5,CASSRGQGGGQPQHF,TGCGCCAGCAGCCGGGGACAGGGAGGTGGACAGCCCCAGCATTTT
TRBV7-9,NA,NA,TRBJ1-1,CASRGPNTEAFF,TGTGCCAGCAGGGGCCCGAACACTGAAGCTTTCTTT
TRBV7-2,TRBD1,many,TRBJ1-1,CASSPTGDTEAFF,TGTGCCAGCAGCCCCACAGGGGACACTGAAGCTTTCTTT
TRBV18,NA,NA,TRBJ2-1,CASSRENEQFF,TGTGCCAGCTCACGCGAAAATGAGCAGTTCTTC
TRBV19,NA,NA,TRBJ1-2,CASSMVEGLGYGYTF,TGTGCCAGTAGTATGGTGGAGGGGCTAGGCTATGGCTACACCTTC
TRBV5-1,NA,NA,TRBJ2-2,CASSLSGGTGELFF,TGCGCCAGCAGCTTGAGCGGAGGCACCGGGGAGCTGTTTTTT
TRBV7-3,NA,once,TRBJ2-2,CASSPLANTGELFF,TGTGCCAGCAGCCCACTAGCGAACACCGGGGAGCTGTTTTTT
TRBV7-2,TRBD1,few,TRBJ1-5,CASSRTGGGQPQHF,TGTGCCAGCAGCCGGACAGGGGGCGGACAGCCCCAGCATTTT
TRBV18,NA,NA,TRBJ2-1,CASSPEAGDNEQFF,TGTGCCAGCTCACCAGAGGCAGGGGACAATGAGCAGTTCTTC
TRBV5-6,NA,NA,TRBJ1-2,CASSRGQLLNYGYTF,TGTGCCAGCAGCCGCGGACAGCTCCTTAACTATGGCTACACCTTC
TRBV27,NA,large,TRBJ1-5,CAAGPVNQPQHF,TGTGCCGCGGGACCGGTCAATCAGCCCCAGCATTTT
TRBV2,NA,few,TRBJ1-2,CASSEMMGSNYYGYTF,TGTGCCAGCAGTGAAATGATGGGCAGCAATTACTATGGCTACACCTTC
TRBV21-1,NA,NA,TRBJ1-2,CASSKALGQGAADYGYTF,TGTGCCAGCAGCAAAGCGCTCGGACAGGGGGCTGCGGACTATGGCTACACCTTC
TRBV7-8,NA,few,TRBJ1-1,CASSLDTAGTEAFF,TGTGCCAGCAGCTTAGACACGGCGGGCACTGAAGCTTTCTTT